What follows describes a single TCR beta chain. V lost 5 bases to trimming and J lost 4 bases; unmatched junction nucleotides: 5. In germline, CDR1 is SGHTA, CDR2 FQGNSA. The CDR3 has 14 amino acids. The data originate from a study of OX40 agonist ivuxolimab in advanced cancers. Study overall: Earlier treatment with anti-PD-1, anti-PD-L1 or anti-CTLA-4 was permitted, and under 50% had received some.

Assay: immunoSEQ multiplex PCR; the TCRdb copy retains only in-frame clones and omits some. The table has some 100,000 clones, less than 90% seen once. The input for sequencing was CD4+ or CD8+ T cells sorted from blood, taken in a trial of the OX40 agonist ivuxolimab. The chain employs TRBV7-2 and TRBJ1-5, with 7 nucleotides matching TRBD1. The source of this sequence is an adult with an advanced solid tumor such as melanoma, head and neck, liver or kidney cancer. CDR3 sequence (DNA): TGTGCCAGCAGCCCCCGGACAGGTAATCAGCCCCAGCATTTT. This encodes CASSPRTGNQPQHF.